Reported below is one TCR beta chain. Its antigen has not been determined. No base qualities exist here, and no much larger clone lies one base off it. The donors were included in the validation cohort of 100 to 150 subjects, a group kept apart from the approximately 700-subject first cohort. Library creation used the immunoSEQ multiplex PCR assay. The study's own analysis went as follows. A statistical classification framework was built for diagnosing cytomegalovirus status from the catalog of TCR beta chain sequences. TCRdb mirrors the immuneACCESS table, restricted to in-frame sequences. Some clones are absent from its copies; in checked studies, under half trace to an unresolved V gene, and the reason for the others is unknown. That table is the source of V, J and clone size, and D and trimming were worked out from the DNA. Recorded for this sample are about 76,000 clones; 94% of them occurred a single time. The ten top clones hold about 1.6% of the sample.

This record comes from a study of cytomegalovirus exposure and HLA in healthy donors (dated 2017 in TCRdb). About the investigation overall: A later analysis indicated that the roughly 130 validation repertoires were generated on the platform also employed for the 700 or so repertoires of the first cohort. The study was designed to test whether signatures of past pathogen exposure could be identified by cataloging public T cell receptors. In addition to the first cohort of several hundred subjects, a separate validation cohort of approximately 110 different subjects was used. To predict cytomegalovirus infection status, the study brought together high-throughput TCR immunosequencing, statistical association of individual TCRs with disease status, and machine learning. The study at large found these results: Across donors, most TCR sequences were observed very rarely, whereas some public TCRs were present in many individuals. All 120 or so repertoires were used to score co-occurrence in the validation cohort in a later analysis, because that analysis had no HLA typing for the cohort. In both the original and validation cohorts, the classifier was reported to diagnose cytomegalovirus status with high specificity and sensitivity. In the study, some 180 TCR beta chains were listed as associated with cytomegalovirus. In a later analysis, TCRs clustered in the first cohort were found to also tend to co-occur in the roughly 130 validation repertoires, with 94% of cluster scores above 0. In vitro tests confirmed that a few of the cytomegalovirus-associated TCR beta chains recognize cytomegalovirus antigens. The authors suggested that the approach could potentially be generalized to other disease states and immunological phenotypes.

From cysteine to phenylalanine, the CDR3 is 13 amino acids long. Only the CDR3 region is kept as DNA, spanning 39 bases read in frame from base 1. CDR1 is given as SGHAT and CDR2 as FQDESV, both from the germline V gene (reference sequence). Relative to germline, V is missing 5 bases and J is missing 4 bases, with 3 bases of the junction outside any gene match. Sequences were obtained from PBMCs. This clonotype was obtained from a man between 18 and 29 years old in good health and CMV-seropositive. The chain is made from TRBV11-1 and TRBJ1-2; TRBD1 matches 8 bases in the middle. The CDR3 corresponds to CASSVGTGYGYTF. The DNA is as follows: TGTGCCAGCAGCGTCGGGACAGGCTATGGCTACACCTTC.